Sequencing of this TCR beta chain was carried out in a study of CD4+ T cells in melanoma. The study's findings and limits: In melanoma, neoantigen-specific CD4+ T cells reportedly differed in differentiation state. A reported correlation linked neoantigen-specific CD4+ T cells to CD8+, macrophage and B cell function.

In germline, CDR1 is SQVTM, CDR2 ANQGSEA. This CDR3 comprises 14 residues. V lost 3 bases and J lost 6, with 14 bases in between. With regard to this clone: The antigen remains undetermined.

TCRdb's table, derived via immunoSEQ multiplex PCR, lists solely in-frame clones and lacks some. The sample includes some 13,000 clones, under 80% of them seen just once. This clonotype was obtained from a human donor with melanoma. The sample taken for sequencing was cells from a culture (not recorded whether cultured in vitro). The chain is built from TRBV29-1 and TRBJ2-2, with D hard to call. CDR3 nucleotides: TGCAGCGTTGATGGGCCAACCCGGGCCGGGGAGCTGTTTTTT. Amino acid sequence: CSVDGPTRAGELFF.